This TCR beta chain stems from a study of cytomegalovirus exposure and HLA in healthy donors (TCRdb year 2017). Background for the entire study: An earlier analysis of several hundred of the donors reported 276 Gb of sequence data and around 100 million unique TCR beta sequences obtained from approximately 180 million T cells. An early release that covered several hundred HLA-typed donors contained 300 to 350 gigabases of sequencing data and 70 million to 100 million unique TCR sequences. Of the 350 to 450 genotyped donors, roughly 76% were placed in the genetic ancestry cluster associated with self-reported Caucasian donors. The study aimed to test whether cataloging public T cell receptors could reveal signatures of past pathogen exposure. Using immunosequencing, the study profiled T cell repertoires from about 620 subjects and related those repertoires to cytomegalovirus serostatus. Besides the first cohort of approximately 670 subjects, a separate validation cohort made up of 90 to 150 different subjects was used. High-throughput TCR immunosequencing, statistical association of individual TCRs with disease status, and machine learning were combined to predict cytomegalovirus infection status. A later analysis re-analyzed previously published TCR beta repertoires from 600 to 850 donors and added high-resolution HLA genotyping to study TCR occurrence patterns. In the later analysis, no new phenotypic data were used to find candidate immune exposures; instead, reliance was placed on TCR beta sequences and their occurrence across donors. An earlier analysis of fewer than 700 of the donors applied high-throughput TCR beta sequencing to assess whether each TCR beta V gene segment acted as functional or pseudogenic. Donor age, sex, ethnicity and CMV serostatus were compiled together with the repertoire data. A later genetic analysis used genome-wide SNP genotypes for 398 of the 666 donors, treating that subset as a discovery cohort. All discovery cohort repertoires had been generated on a single sequencing platform. Both class I and class II loci were covered by HLA typing, at four-digit resolution. The number of typed donors differed by locus: roughly 629-640 for A, B, C, DRB1 and DQB1; 500 to 550 for DQA1; fewer than 610 for DPA1; and around 470 for DPB1. Five DR-DQ haplotypes were treated as single units for association and clustering because of strong linkage in the cohort. Among around 400 genotyped donors of the cohort, an average of about 220,000 unique TCR beta nucleotide sequences was sequenced per donor, of which about 18% were non-productive. The investigation overall reported the following: This cohort had only TCR beta chains sequenced, and the lack of alpha or paired-chain data limited which features could be detected. Three of the identified cytomegalovirus-associated TCR beta chains were confirmed in vitro to be specific for cytomegalovirus antigens. Roughly uniform sequencing depth across donors was assumed in presence/absence analyses, although this assumption may not hold. A later analysis found that TCR association rates varied across HLA loci, with DRB1 alleles showing the most associated TCRs and HLA-C alleles the fewest. An association between a missense DCLRE1C variant and V-gene and J-gene trimming of TCR beta chains was found in a later genetic analysis and replicated in an independent cohort. Some IMGT-functional V segments, including TRBV6-2 and TRBV6-3, could not be told apart with the 87-base-pair reads, so those segments were excluded. A later analysis reported that several top co-occurrence clusters appeared linked to parvovirus B19, influenza, CMV and Epstein-Barr virus. In both the original and validation cohorts, the classifier was reported to diagnose cytomegalovirus status with high specificity and sensitivity. Most CMV-associated TCR beta chains appeared to be HLA-restricted in a later analysis, and the HLA associations seemed to be driven largely by CMV exposure. Because HLA typing was unavailable for some donors at each locus, only the typed subset was used in association tests. In a later analysis, HLA-associated TCR beta chains were found to be more clonally expanded and to have lower generation probabilities than equally common non-associated chains. When HLA alleles, especially DR and DQ, strongly co-occurred, TCR associations were difficult to assign to individual alleles. It was suggested by the authors that the approach could potentially be generalized to other disease states and immunological phenotypes. Most TCR sequences were observed very rarely across donors, whereas some public TCRs were present in many individuals. In an earlier analysis of 450 to 750 of the donors, most TCR beta V segments appeared in productive rearrangements about 87% or about 30% of the time, broadly matching IMGT annotations. The sequencing pipeline was judged likely to have produced a cluster of highly shared sequence variants as a technical artifact. A further reported finding was that TCR beta sequences accurately predicted the HLA-A and HLA-B alleles for most subjects in the first cohort. The earlier analysis of 587 of the donors excluded 15 to 20 rarely observed V segments, including chromosome 9 orphons, because counts were too low. The study listed 150 to 200 TCR beta chains as associated with cytomegalovirus. At a false discovery rate of 0.05, a later analysis linked about 17,000 TCR beta sequences to specific HLA alleles. Linkage disequilibrium might explain the correlated functional status among segregating V segments, but an unknown experimental factor could not be excluded. In a later genetic analysis, fewer N-insertions in productive TCRs were reported among donors in an Asian-associated ancestry cluster than the approximately 710-donor mean. For the cohort, immune exposure information was limited to CMV serostatus.

The table lists this clone with a few counts. What antigen it recognizes has not been identified. Base qualities are not at hand, and no much larger clone is one base apart. The sample contains more than one DNA sequence encoding this CDR3. The cohort was made up of approximately 670 healthy bone marrow donors. All cohort members were sampled while nominally healthy, although unrecorded immune exposures were likely present. The donor tested CMV seronegative and was one of the 352 seronegative cohort members. Each donor provided a peripheral blood sample, and peripheral blood mononuclear cells were used for TCR beta sequencing. Genomic DNA was extracted from the blood cell samples with the Qiagen DNeasy Blood Extraction Kit. The germline V gene specifies MGHRA as CDR1 and YSYEKL as CDR2. V is clipped by 0 bases and J by 5 bases, and the sequence between their germline boundaries is 7 bases long. The CDR3 spans 13 residues, from the cysteine through the phenylalanine. Only the CDR3 DNA stays, 39 bases, in frame from base 1.

The library relied on the immunoSEQ multiplex PCR assay. For the multiplex PCR, a mixture combining 60 forward primers for TCR Vbeta segments and 13 reverse primers for TCR Jbeta segments was used. A multiplex PCR assay on genomic DNA amplified the CDR3 region of rearranged TCR beta genes. On the Illumina HiSeq System, the amplified TCR beta libraries were sequenced as 87-base-pair reads. The paper's data handling went like this. A later analysis counted some 80 million unique TCR beta chains across the 690 or so repertoires, and some 12 million of these chains were shared by at least two donors. To remove PCR and sequencing errors, raw reads were error-corrected and collapsed into unique sequences using a nearest-neighbor algorithm that merged closely related sequences. V, D and J gene segments were assigned by aligning CDR3 sequences to IMGT reference sequences. For a sequence to be retained, a match of at least six nucleotides was required to both a V gene segment and a J gene segment. A rearrangement was called productive if the CDR3 had no stop codons and remained in frame with V and J, and every other rearrangement was called non-productive. Following IMGT convention, CDR3 was defined as the stretch from the second conserved V-encoded cysteine to the conserved J-encoded phenylalanine. In an earlier analysis of 500 to 650 of the donors, sequences lacking an unambiguous match to a single V gene segment were excluded. An earlier analysis of approximately 590 of the donors called V segments functional above 56.7% productive rearrangements and segregating when the between-donor standard deviation exceeded 5%. A statistical classification framework was developed to diagnose cytomegalovirus status using the catalog of TCR beta chain sequences. A later analysis assigned V and J genes by comparing TCR nucleotide sequences with IMGT/GENE-DB human TR gene sequences. A later analysis assigned CDR3 sequences and most-parsimonious VDJ recombination scenarios with the TCRdist pipeline. In a later analysis, each TCR beta chain was defined by its CDR3 amino acid sequence together with its V-gene family, and reads lacking a unique V-gene family were excluded. As a way to deal with suspected cross-contamination and a sequencing artifact, a later analysis dropped over 550 nucleotide sequences that were highly shared and had low generation probability. For each public chain, a later analysis derived a clonal expansion index from normalized ranks of inferred template counts within each repertoire. A later analysis computed generation probabilities with a VDJ recombination model fitted to out-of-frame rearrangements, and checked the results against IGoR. In a later analysis, hypergeometric tests were used to score TCR-TCR, TCR-HLA and TCR-CMV co-occurrence, with a repertoire-size bias correction applied to TCR pairs. To estimate false discovery rates, a later analysis permuted the HLA or CMV assignments 20 times. In a later analysis, co-occurring TCRs were grouped using DBSCAN, and TCRdist sequence similarity was added for clustering within HLA-allele-positive subsets. Co-occurrence clustering excluded repertoires with fewer than 30,000 or more than 120,000 public chains, plus five with anomalous nucleotide sharing. TCRdb stores this immuneACCESS table with in-frame sequences only. Part of the clones is absent; in the studies checked, under half of the shortfall reflects unresolved V genes, and no reason is known for the rest. V, J and clone size reflect that table, while D and trimming were determined from the DNA. The sample table contains fewer than 80,000 clones; only one count was recorded for 70% to 75% of them. The ten most abundant clones make up roughly 5.3% of the sample.

This TCR derives from a woman in her 30s in good health and CMV-seronegative. This receptor chain uses TRBV4-1 and TRBJ1-1; the D gene remains uncertain. Material: PBMCs. The nucleotide sequence reads TGCGCCAGCAGCCAAGATAGAGGGACTGAAGCTTTCTTT. Translated, this gives CASSQDRGTEAFF.